This is a list of T cell receptor beta chains from one sample in a study of shared clonotypes between healthy human individuals. Method: immunoSEQ multiplex PCR; TCRdb's copy keeps in-frame clones and lacks some. The top ten clones hold 0.39% of a sample with 2 million to 2.5 million clones, approximately 93% of them seen once. Material: naive CD4+ T cells from PBMCs. All receptors derive from a man younger than 30 in good health. Some clones in this sample may be carry-over from other donors' samples. Each CDR3 is given with its conserved first and last residue. The D gene is left open where the match is weak. The size entry is marked missing in some rows and otherwise reads once, few, many or a size class.

CDR3 DNA | CDR3 protein | clone size | J gene | V gene | D gene
TGTGCCAGCAGCTTGGCCCCTAAGTTGAACTATGGCTACACCTTC | CASSLAPKLNYGYTF | - | TRBJ1-2 | TRBV5-4 | -
TGTGCCAGCAATCACGGTCACAGCTACAACTATGGCTACACCTTC | CASNHGHSYNYGYTF | - | TRBJ1-2 | TRBV28 | -
TGTGCCAGCACCTCTGTTTATTGGACTAATGAAAAACTGTTTTTT | CASTSVYWTNEKLFF | - | TRBJ1-4 | TRBV7-2 | -
TGTGCCAGCAGTTCAGGGGACAGGGCGGTCACTGAAGCTTTCTTT | CASSSGDRAVTEAFF | - | TRBJ1-1 | TRBV7-2 | TRBD1
TGTGCCAGCAGCAAAGGAGAGCAGTACTTC | CASSKGEQYF | once | TRBJ2-7 | TRBV21-1 | -
TGTGCCACCAGCAGAGATCTAGGGGACTATGGCTACACCTTC | CATSRDLGDYGYTF | - | TRBJ1-2 | TRBV15 | -
TGCGCCAGCAGCCCTGCTGGTGGGTGGAGGGTCAGCTACACCTTC | CASSPAGGWRVSYTF | - | TRBJ1-2 | TRBV4-1 | -
TGTGCCAGCAGCCAAGATTTGGGACAGGGATCCTACGAGCAGTACTTC | CASSQDLGQGSYEQYF | - | TRBJ2-7 | TRBV14 | TRBD1
TGTGCCAGCAGTGACCGGACAGGTACTGAAGCTTTCTTT | CASSDRTGTEAFF | - | TRBJ1-1 | TRBV6-4 | TRBD1
TGTGCCAGCAGTCCGTACAGGGCCTCTGGAAACACCATATATTTT | CASSPYRASGNTIYF | - | TRBJ1-3 | TRBV6-1 | -
TGTGCCAGCAGAAGACAGGAGACGAACACCGGGGAGCTGTTTTTT | CASRRQETNTGELFF | - | TRBJ2-2 | TRBV27 | -
TGTGCCAGTAGTATGGGGACAGTCCAAGAGACCCAGTACTTC | CASSMGTVQETQYF | - | TRBJ2-5 | TRBV19 | TRBD1
TGCGCCAGCAGCTTGGGGGGATTCGGAAACACCATATATTTT | CASSLGGFGNTIYF | - | TRBJ1-3 | TRBV5-1 | -
TGTGCCAGCAGTCCACAAACGGGACACCCCTACGAGCAGTACTTC | CASSPQTGHPYEQYF | - | TRBJ2-7 | TRBV2 | -
TGCAGCGTTCGGACAGGTGCGAACACCGGGGAGCTGTTTTTT | CSVRTGANTGELFF | - | TRBJ2-2 | TRBV29-1 | TRBD1
TGTGCCAGCAGCCCCGGGGGAGCCCGTGGGGATAACTATGGCTACACCTTC | CASSPGGARGDNYGYTF | once | TRBJ1-2 | TRBV7-2 | -
TGTGCCATCGGGGGACAGGTCAATGAGCAGTTCTTC | CAIGGQVNEQFF | once | TRBJ2-1 | TRBV10-3 | TRBD1
TGTGCCAGCAGTTTTAGGGGGGCAGGGGGTCCCTACGAGCAGTACTTC | CASSFRGAGGPYEQYF | - | TRBJ2-7 | TRBV27 | -
TGCGCCAGCAGCCATGGGACTAGCGGGAGTACAGATACGCAGTATTTT | CASSHGTSGSTDTQYF | once | TRBJ2-3 | TRBV4-3 | TRBD2
TGTGCCAGCAGTTCAGGGGGCCCTGGAAACACCATATATTTT | CASSSGGPGNTIYF | - | TRBJ1-3 | TRBV27 | TRBD1
TGCAGCGTTCGAGAGGGTACCCCCGCTGACACAGATACGCAGTATTTT | CSVREGTPADTDTQYF | once | TRBJ2-3 | TRBV29-1 | -
TGCGCCAGCAGCTTGGTGCAGGGTCTAGGGGAGACCCAGTACTTC | CASSLVQGLGETQYF | - | TRBJ2-5 | TRBV5-1 | -
TGTGCCAGCCGGGGTTTAGGGCACCAGGTAGCTCAGCCCCAGCATTTT | CASRGLGHQVAQPQHF | once | TRBJ1-5 | TRBV2 | -
TGTGCCAGCAGCTTTGAGGGGGGAACTGAAGCTTTCTTT | CASSFEGGTEAFF | - | TRBJ1-1 | TRBV7-9 | -
TGTGCCAGCAAGCGGGGCTTGAACACTGAAGCTTTCTTT | CASKRGLNTEAFF | - | TRBJ1-1 | TRBV19 | -
TGTGCCAGCAGAAGAGGTAGCGGGAGGGCCGGGTCGGGCTCTGGGGCCAACGTCCTGACTTTC | CASRRGSGRAGSGSGANVLTF | - | TRBJ2-6 | TRBV28 | TRBD2
TGTGCCAGCAGTTTCCGGGGAGGCCGGAGCTCCTACAATGAGCAGTTCTTC | CASSFRGGRSSYNEQFF | - | TRBJ2-1 | TRBV27 | -
TGTGCCAGCACCCCTACAGACAATCCACAACACGAGCAGTACTTC | CASTPTDNPQHEQYF | - | TRBJ2-7 | TRBV2 | -